This TCR beta chain was found in a study of T cell repertoires in aging, cancer and after chemotherapy. Study-wide background: Clear clonal overlap appeared across healthy donor samples taken over several months to years. Notes on the study in general: In each cancer cohort, median generation probability increased across chemotherapy, suggesting thymic output rebounded. Compared with age-matched healthy donors, untreated hematological or solid cancer patients showed higher blood TCR clonality.

CDR3 length: 13 amino acids. Between the trimmed V and J ends, which lost 5 bases and 5 bases, there was a span of 10 bases. Germline CDR1 reads SGHAT; CDR2 reads FQDESV (reference sequence). Sample share makes this clonotype medium-sized (0.01 to 0.1%). What it recognizes is unknown. The template was genomic DNA from peripheral blood, not RNA. Multiplex touch-down PCR with TRB-A/B primers amplified rearranged V-D-J TRB sequences. TCRdb reprocessed the multiplex PCR reads with MiXCR, giving one entry per CDR3 protein. The sample has over 6,000 distinct CDR3 sequences, less than 40% seen once. This chain links TRBV11-1 with TRBJ2-1, with a tentative D call TRBD2 (6 bases). This TCR was sampled from a human donor in good health. Sequencing was performed on blood. The CDR3 region has the DNA TGTGCCAGCAGCCCGGGGGTCGACAATGAGCAGTTCTTC. It codes for CASSPGVDNEQFF.